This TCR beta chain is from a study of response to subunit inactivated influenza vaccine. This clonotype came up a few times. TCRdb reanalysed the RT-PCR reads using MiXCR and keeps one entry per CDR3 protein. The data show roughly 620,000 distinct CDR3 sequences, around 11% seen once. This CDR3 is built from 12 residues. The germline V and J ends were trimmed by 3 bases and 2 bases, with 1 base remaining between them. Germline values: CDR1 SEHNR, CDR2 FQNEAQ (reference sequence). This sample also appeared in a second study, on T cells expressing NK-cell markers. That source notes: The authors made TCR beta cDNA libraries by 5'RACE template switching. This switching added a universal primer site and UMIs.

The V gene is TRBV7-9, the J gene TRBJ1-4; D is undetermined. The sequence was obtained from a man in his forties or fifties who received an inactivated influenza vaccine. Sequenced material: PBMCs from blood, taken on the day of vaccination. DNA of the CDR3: TGTGCCAGCAGCTTTACTAATGAAAAACTGTTTTTT. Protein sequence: CASSFTNEKLFF.